Presented here are 8 T cell receptor beta chains from one specimen sequenced in a study of blood T cells in healthy people across ages. Then a second PCR, running about 6 to 12 cycles, was carried out with a sample-barcoded 5' primer and a J-beta primer mix. MiXCR, run by TCRdb on the 5' RACE reads, gives a single entry per CDR3 protein. This sample has some 690,000 distinct CDR3 sequences, with 22% found just once. The source material was blood. These receptors all stem from a man between 65 and 85 years old in good health.

In this sample, this clonotype turned up once. The chain couples TRBV6-2 or TRBV6-3 to TRBJ2-7; 7 bases agree with TRBD1. The CDR3 length is 14 residues. J lost 3 bases, V lost 6 bases, and 8 bases had no gene match. The germline V gene has CDR1 MNHEY and CDR2 SVGEGT. CDR3 coding DNA: TGTGCCAGCAGCTACCGGGACAGTCACTACGAGCAGTACGTC. Protein: CASSYRDSHYEQYV.

The V and J genes are TRBV27 and TRBJ1-1; TRBD1 matches 8 bases. Unmatched junction bases numbered 5, after V lost 0 bases and J lost 5 bases. This CDR3 spans 15 amino acids. Germline V gives CDR1 MNHEY, CDR2 SMNVEV (reference sequence). This CDR3 reads CASSLSHRGGTEAFF. In nucleotides, the CDR3 is TGTGCCAGCAGTTTATCGCACAGGGGGGGAACTGAAGCTTTCTTT.

The V and J genes are TRBV2 and TRBJ1-4; D call uncertain. Germline V gene sequence: CDR1 SNHLY, CDR2 FYNNEI. This CDR3 is 15 amino acids long. V was clipped by 4 bases and J by 7 bases, with 16 bases between them. This chain's CDR3 is CASSVRKGSGEKLFF. As DNA, the CDR3 is TGTGCCAGCAGTGTGAGAAAGGGTAGCGGTGAAAAACTGTTTTTT.

This clonotype was counted a few times. V and J are TRBV4-3 and TRBJ2-3; no reliable D call. The germline V gene encodes CDR1 LGHNA and CDR2 YSLEER. V lost 0 bases and J 2 bases, leaving 9 bases between the germline ends. The CDR3 totals 15 residues. The CDR3 DNA sequence: TGCGCCAGCAGCCAAGATTCTGGAATCACAGATACGCAGTATTTT. Translated: CASSQDSGITDTQYF.

The chain couples TRBV30 to TRBJ1-2; D is unclear. The CDR3 is 12 amino acids. The V end was cut by 2 bases, the J end by 8 bases, with 12 bases between. In germline, CDR1 is GTSNPN, CDR2 SVGIG (reference sequence). The CDR3 spells CAWSRVGSGYTF. CDR3 sequence (DNA): TGTGCCTGGAGTCGGGTTGGATCGGGCTACACCTTC.

This clonotype turned up a few times. This chain connects TRBV10-3 to TRBJ2-2; a possible D gene is TRBD2 (5 bases). The germline V and J ends were trimmed by 7 bases and 1 base, with 7 bases remaining between them. There are 13 residues in the CDR3. CDR1 is ENHRY and CDR2 is SYGVKD in the germline V gene. The CDR3 loop is CAINGENTGELFF. The CDR3 coding sequence is TGTGCCATCAACGGGGAGAACACCGGGGAGCTGTTTTTT.

This clonotype was found a few times. The genes are TRBV12-3 or TRBV12-4 and TRBJ2-4; weak D call: TRBD1 (6 bases). V shed 6 bases and J shed 0 bases, with 15 bases lying between them. The CDR3 runs to 16 residues. The CDR3 loop is CASSLGQLIAKNIQYF. For the CDR3, the DNA is TGTGCCAGCAGCCTTGGACAGCTTATAGCCAAAAACATTCAGTACTTC.

This clonotype was seen more than once but under ten times. The chain joins TRBV19 to TRBJ2-1, with 7 bases aligning to TRBD1. The DNA end favors TRBJ2-7, so the J call may be wrong. Germline assignment: CDR1 LNHDA and CDR2 SQIVND (reference sequence). The CDR3 extends over 13 amino acids. The CDR3 reads CASSMGQLYEQYF. The CDR3 DNA follows: TGTGCCAGTAGTATGGGACAGCTCTACGAGCAGTACTTC.